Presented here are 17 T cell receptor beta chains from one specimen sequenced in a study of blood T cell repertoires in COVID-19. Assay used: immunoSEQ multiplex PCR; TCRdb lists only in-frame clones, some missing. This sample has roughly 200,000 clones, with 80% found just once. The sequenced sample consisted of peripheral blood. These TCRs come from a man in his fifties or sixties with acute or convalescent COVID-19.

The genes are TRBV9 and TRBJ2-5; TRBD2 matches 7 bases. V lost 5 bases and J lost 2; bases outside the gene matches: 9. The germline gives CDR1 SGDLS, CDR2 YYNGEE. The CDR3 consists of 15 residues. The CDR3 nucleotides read TGTGCCAGCAGTCTCGCCAGCGGGGAACAAGAGACCCAGTACTTC. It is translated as CASSLASGEQETQYF.

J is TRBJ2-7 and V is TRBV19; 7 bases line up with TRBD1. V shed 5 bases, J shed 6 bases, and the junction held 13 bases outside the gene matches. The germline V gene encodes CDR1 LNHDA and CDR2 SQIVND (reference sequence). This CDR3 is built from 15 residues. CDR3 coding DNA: TGTGCCAGTAGTTCACAACAGGGGAGAACCTGCGAGCAGTACTTC. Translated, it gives CASSSQQGRTCEQYF. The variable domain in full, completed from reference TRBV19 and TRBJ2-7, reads DGGITQSPKYLFRKEGQNVTLSCEQNLNHDAMYWYRQDPGQGLRLIYYSQIVNDFQKGDIAEGYSVSREKKESFPLTVTSAQKNPTAFYLCASSSQQGRTCEQYFGPGTRLTVT.

CDR3: CASSPTQQGGYGYTF. CDR3 sequence (DNA): TGTGCCAGCAGCCCAACTCAACAGGGGGGCTATGGCTACACCTTC. V usage is TRBV9 and J usage is TRBJ1-2; 8 bases are shared with TRBD1. Trimming took 4 bases from V and 4 from J; bases not matched to a gene: 9. This CDR3 is built from 15 residues. The germline V gene encodes CDR1 SGDLS and CDR2 YYNGEE.

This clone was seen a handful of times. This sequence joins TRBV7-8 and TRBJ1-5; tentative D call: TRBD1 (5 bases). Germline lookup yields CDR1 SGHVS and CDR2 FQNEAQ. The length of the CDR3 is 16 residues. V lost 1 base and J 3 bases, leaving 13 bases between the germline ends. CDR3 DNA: TGTGCCAGCAGCTTAGAGGGACTCATGCTCAATCAGCCCCAGCATTTT. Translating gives CASSLEGLMLNQPQHF.

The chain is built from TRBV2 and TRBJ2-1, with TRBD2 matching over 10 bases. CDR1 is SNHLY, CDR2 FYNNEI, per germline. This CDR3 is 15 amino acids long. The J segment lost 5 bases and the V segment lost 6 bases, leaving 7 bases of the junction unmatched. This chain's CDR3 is CASRPTSGMHNEQFF. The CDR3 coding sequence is TGTGCCAGCAGACCAACTAGCGGGATGCACAATGAGCAGTTCTTC.

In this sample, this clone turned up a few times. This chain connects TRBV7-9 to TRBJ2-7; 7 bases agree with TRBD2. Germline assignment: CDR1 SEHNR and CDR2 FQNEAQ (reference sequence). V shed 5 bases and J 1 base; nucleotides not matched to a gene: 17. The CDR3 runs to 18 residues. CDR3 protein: CASSLALGGRERSYEQYF. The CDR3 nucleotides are TGTGCCAGCAGCCTCGCGTTGGGAGGGCGGGAGAGATCCTACGAGCAGTACTTC.

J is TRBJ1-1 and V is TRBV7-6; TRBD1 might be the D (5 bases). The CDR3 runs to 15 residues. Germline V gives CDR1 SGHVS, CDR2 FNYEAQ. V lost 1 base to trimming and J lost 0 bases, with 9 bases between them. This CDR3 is CASSLGGGVNTEAFF. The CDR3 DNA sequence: TGTGCCAGCAGCTTAGGGGGCGGAGTGAACACTGAAGCTTTCTTT.

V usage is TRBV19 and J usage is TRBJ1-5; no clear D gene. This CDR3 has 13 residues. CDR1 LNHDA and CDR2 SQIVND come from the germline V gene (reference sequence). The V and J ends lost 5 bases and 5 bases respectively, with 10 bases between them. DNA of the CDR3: TGTGCCAGTAGTTTTGGAGTGGATCAGCCCCAGCATTTT. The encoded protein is CASSFGVDQPQHF.

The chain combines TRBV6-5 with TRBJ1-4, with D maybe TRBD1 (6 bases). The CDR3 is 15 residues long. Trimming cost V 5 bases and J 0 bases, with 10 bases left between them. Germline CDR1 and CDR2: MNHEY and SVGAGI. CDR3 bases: TGTGCCAGCAGTCGCACAGGGTCAACTAATGAAAAACTGTTTTTT. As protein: CASSRTGSTNEKLFF.

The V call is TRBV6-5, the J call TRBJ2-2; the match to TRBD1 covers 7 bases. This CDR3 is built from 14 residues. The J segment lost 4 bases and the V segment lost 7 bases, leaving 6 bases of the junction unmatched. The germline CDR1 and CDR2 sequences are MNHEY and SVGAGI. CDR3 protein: CASMQDRSTGELFF. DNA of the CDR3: TGTGCCAGCATGCAGGACAGGAGCACCGGGGAGCTGTTTTTT.

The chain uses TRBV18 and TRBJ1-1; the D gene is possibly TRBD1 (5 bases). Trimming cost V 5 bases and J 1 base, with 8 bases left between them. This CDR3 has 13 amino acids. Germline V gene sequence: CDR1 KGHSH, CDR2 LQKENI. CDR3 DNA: TGTGCCAGCTCAAGGGACTCGAACACTGAAGCTTTCTTT. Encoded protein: CASSRDSNTEAFF.

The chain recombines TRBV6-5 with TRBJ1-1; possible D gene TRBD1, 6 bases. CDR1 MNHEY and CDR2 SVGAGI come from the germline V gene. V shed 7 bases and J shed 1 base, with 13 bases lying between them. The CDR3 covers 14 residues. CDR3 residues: CASTRGGGNTEAFF. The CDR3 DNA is TGTGCCAGCACCCGAGGGGGGGGGAACACTGAAGCTTTCTTT.

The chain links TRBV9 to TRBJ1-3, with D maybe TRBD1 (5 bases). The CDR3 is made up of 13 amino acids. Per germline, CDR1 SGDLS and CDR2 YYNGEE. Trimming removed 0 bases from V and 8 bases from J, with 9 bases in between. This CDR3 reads CASSVGWGDTIYF. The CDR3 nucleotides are TGTGCCAGCAGCGTAGGATGGGGGGACACCATATATTTT.

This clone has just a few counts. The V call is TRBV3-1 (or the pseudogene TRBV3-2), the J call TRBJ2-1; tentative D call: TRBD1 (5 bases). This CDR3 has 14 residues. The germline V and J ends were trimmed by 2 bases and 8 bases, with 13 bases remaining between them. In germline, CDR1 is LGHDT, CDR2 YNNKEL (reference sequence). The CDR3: CASSQTSPGYEQFF. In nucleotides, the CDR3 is TGTGCCAGCAGCCAAACCTCCCCAGGGTATGAGCAGTTCTTC.

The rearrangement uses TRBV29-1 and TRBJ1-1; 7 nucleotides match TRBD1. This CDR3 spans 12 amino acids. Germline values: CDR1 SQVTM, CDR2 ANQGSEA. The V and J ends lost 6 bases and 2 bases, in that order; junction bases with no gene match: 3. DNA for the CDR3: TGCAGCGTCAGGGGGGCTAACACTGAAGCTTTCTTT. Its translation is CSVRGANTEAFF.

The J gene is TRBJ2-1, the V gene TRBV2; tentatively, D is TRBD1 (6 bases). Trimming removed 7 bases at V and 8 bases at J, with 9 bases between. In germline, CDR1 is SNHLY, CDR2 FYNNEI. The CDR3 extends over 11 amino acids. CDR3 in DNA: TGTGCCAGCACCCCAGGGGATGAGCAGTTCTTC. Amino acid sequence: CASTPGDEQFF.

The CDR3 DNA follows: TGTGCCAGCAGTTCTACGAGACTAGCGGATAGCACAGATACGCAGTATTTT. Protein sequence: CASSSTRLADSTDTQYF. The V gene is TRBV2, the J gene TRBJ2-3; 9 nucleotides match TRBD2. The CDR3 spans 17 residues. V shed 5 bases and J 0 bases; nucleotides not matched to a gene: 9. CDR1 and CDR2 from the germline V gene are SNHLY and FYNNEI.